Listed below are T cell receptor beta chains from one sample, sequenced in a study of blood T cell repertoires in COVID-19. Sequenced by immunoSEQ multiplex PCR; TCRdb stores in-frame clones only, minus some. The sample shows under 200,000 clones, approximately 86% of them seen only once. The specimen sequenced was peripheral blood. These TCRs come from a woman at least 80 years old with COVID-19, enrolled during active disease. Each CDR3 is given with its conserved first and last residue. D genes are given only for firm matches. A clone size is listed for some rows: how often the clone was seen (once, few, many), or a class if it is expanded.

clone_size j_call v_call d_call cdr3_aa cdr3_nt
. TRBJ1-2 TRBV28 TRBD1 CASHRGHDGYTF TGTGCCAGCCACAGGGGGCACGATGGCTACACCTTC
. TRBJ2-1 TRBV18 TRBD1 CASSPQHTGTGSEQFF TGTGCCAGCTCACCTCAACATACCGGGACAGGGAGTGAGCAGTTCTTC
. TRBJ2-7 TRBV9 . CASSDSPGAYEQYF TGTGCCAGCAGCGATTCACCTGGAGCCTACGAGCAGTACTTC
few TRBJ2-7 TRBV6-2/TRBV6-3 TRBD2 CASSYSGREYEQYF TGTGCCAGCAGTTATAGCGGGAGGGAATACGAGCAGTACTTC
once TRBJ2-1 TRBV5-1 TRBD2 CASTLGLAVYNEQFF TGCGCCAGCACCCTGGGACTAGCGGTCTACAATGAGCAGTTCTTC
. TRBJ1-2 TRBV7-2 . CASVLGGPDYGYTF TGTGCCAGCGTCCTCGGTGGGCCTGACTATGGCTACACCTTC
once TRBJ1-1 TRBV6-4 . CASSRQIYVLYNTEAFF TGTGCCAGCAGCAGACAGATTTACGTACTATACAACACTGAAGCTTTCTTT
few TRBJ1-3 TRBV3-1/TRBV3-2 . CASSQVNSGAGNTIYF TGTGCCAGCAGCCAAGTGAATTCAGGGGCTGGAAACACCATATATTTT
. TRBJ2-5 TRBV5-1 TRBD2 CASSLELAGGLKTQYF TGCGCCAGCAGCTTGGAGCTAGCGGGAGGGTTGAAGACCCAGTACTTC
. TRBJ1-1 TRBV19 . CASSTRVTWSSEAFF TGTGCCAGTAGTACCCGGGTTACCTGGAGCTCTGAAGCTTTCTTT
. TRBJ1-2 TRBV12-3/TRBV12-4 . CASSLREYGYTF TGTGCCAGCAGTTTACGAGAGTATGGCTACACCTTC
. TRBJ2-7 TRBV5-1 TRBD1 CASSYSGGANSYEQYF TGCGCCAGCAGCTATTCAGGGGGCGCCAACTCCTACGAGCAGTACTTC
. TRBJ2-1 TRBV15 TRBD2 CATSRGGSGLAGGYNEQFF TGTGCCACCAGCAGGGGGGGCTCGGGGCTAGCGGGAGGCTACAATGAGCAGTTCTTC
. TRBJ2-3 TRBV7-6 . CASSLGSSDTDTQYF TGTGCCAGCAGCTTAGGGAGTAGCGACACAGATACGCAGTATTTT
. TRBJ1-5 TRBV19 TRBD1 CASSGTGGSNQPQHF TGTGCCAGTAGTGGGACAGGAGGGAGCAATCAGCCCCAGCATTTT
many TRBJ2-7 TRBV18 TRBD1 CASSPGTGSAGEQYF TGTGCCAGCTCACCTGGGACAGGGTCAGCGGGCGAGCAGTACTTC
. TRBJ2-1 TRBV6-5 TRBD1 CAGRVGTGYHEQFF TGTGCCGGAAGGGTGGGGACAGGGTACCATGAGCAGTTCTTC
. TRBJ1-5 TRBV27 TRBD1 CASRADRPASKERNQPQHF TGTGCCAGCAGGGCGGACAGGCCGGCTTCTAAAGAGCGCAATCAGCCCCAGCATTTT
. TRBJ2-7 TRBV7-2 TRBD1 CASRFRTGLGYEQYF TGTGCCAGCAGATTCAGGACAGGTTTGGGATACGAGCAGTACTTC
. TRBJ2-1 TRBV15 . CATSRLFEAYNEQFF TGTGCCACCAGCAGACTCTTCGAGGCCTACAATGAGCAGTTCTTC
. TRBJ1-1 TRBV6-5 . CAAYSGSGTEAFF TGTGCCGCGTATTCCGGGTCAGGGACTGAAGCTTTCTTT
few TRBJ2-2 TRBV29-1 TRBD1 CSVDGGQGTGELFF TGCAGCGTCGACGGGGGACAGGGGACCGGGGAGCTGTTTTTT
. TRBJ2-2 TRBV6-5 . CASRLQGSNTGELFF TGTGCCAGCAGGCTACAGGGAAGTAACACCGGGGAGCTGTTTTTT
once TRBJ1-1 TRBV19 . CASRPAGSNTEAFF TGTGCCAGTAGACCGGCGGGAAGCAACACTGAAGCTTTCTTT
. TRBJ2-7 TRBV15 . CATSRDKARYDEQYF TGTGCCACCAGCAGAGATAAGGCTAGATACGACGAGCAGTACTTC
once TRBJ2-1 TRBV7-9 TRBD2 CASSLGRPGTSHSVNEQFF TGTGCCAGCAGCTTAGGTAGACCCGGGACTAGCCATTCCGTCAATGAGCAGTTCTTC
. TRBJ2-1 TRBV11-2 . CASSLNSNNLYNEQFF TGTGCCAGCAGCTTAAACAGTAACAACCTTTACAATGAGCAGTTCTTC
. TRBJ1-3 TRBV7-6 . CASSLARSSSGNTIYF TGTGCCAGCAGCTTAGCGCGCTCTAGCTCTGGAAACACCATATATTTT
many TRBJ2-2 TRBV4-1 . CASSQEELSNGELFF TGCGCCAGCAGCCAAGAGGAGCTCAGTAACGGGGAGCTGTTTTTT
. TRBJ1-2 TRBV7-9 . CASSSGPWDGYTF TGTGCCAGCAGCTCAGGGCCGTGGGATGGCTACACCTTC
. TRBJ1-1 TRBV14 TRBD1 CASSQRTGSDTEAFF TGTGCCAGCAGCCAGCGGACAGGCTCGGACACTGAAGCTTTCTTT
. TRBJ1-2 TRBV19 . CASRPNRRVNYGYTF TGTGCCAGTAGACCCAACAGGAGGGTTAACTATGGCTACACCTTC
. TRBJ2-1 TRBV20-1 . CSARDNEQFF TGCAGTGCCCGTGACAATGAGCAGTTCTTC
. TRBJ2-5 TRBV7-2 TRBD1 CASSTGQGVSETQYF TGTGCCAGCAGTACGGGACAGGGGGTTTCAGAGACCCAGTACTTC
. TRBJ2-7 TRBV28 . CASRVPTGSYEQYF TGTGCCAGCAGGGTCCCGACAGGATCCTACGAGCAGTACTTC
. TRBJ2-2 TRBV28 TRBD2 CASQRGGGFDTGELFF TGTGCCAGCCAACGTGGGGGAGGGTTCGACACCGGGGAGCTGTTTTTT
. TRBJ2-7 TRBV3-1/TRBV3-2 . CASSQVNYEQYF TGTGCCAGCAGCCAAGTTAACTACGAGCAGTACTTC
. TRBJ1-4 TRBV3-1/TRBV3-2 TRBD1 CASSIRQGHGEKLFF TGTGCCAGCAGCATCCGACAGGGCCATGGCGAAAAACTGTTTTTT